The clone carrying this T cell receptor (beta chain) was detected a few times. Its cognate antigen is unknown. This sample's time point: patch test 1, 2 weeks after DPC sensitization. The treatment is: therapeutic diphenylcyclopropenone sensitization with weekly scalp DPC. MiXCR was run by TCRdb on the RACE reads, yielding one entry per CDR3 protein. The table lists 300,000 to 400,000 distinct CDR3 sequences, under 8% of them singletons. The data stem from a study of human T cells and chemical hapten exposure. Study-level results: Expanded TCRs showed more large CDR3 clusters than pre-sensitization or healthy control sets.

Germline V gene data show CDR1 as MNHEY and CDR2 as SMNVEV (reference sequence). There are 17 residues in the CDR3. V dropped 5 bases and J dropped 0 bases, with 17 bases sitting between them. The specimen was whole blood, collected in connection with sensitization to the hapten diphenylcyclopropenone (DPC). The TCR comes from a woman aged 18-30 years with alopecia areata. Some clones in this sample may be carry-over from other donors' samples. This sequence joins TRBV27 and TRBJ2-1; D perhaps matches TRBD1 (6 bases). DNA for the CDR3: TGTGCCAGCAGTCCCAACAGGGCCTCTAGCTCCTACAATGAGCAGTTCTTC. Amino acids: CASSPNRASSSYNEQFF.